This T cell receptor beta chain was profiled in a study of shared clonotypes between healthy human individuals. The J segment lost 7 bases and the V segment lost 5 bases, leaving 12 bases of the junction unmatched. This CDR3 region has 17 residues. CDR1 and CDR2 (germline): SGHAT, FQDESV (reference sequence). Study findings and constraints: Donor clonotype sharing was expected to depend on sequencing depth.

Generated by immunoSEQ multiplex PCR, the TCRdb table keeps only in-frame clones and is missing some. The table lists 2 million to 2.5 million clones, more than 90% of them singletons. A word on this clone: Its antigen remains unknown.

The sample taken for sequencing was naive CD4+ T cells sorted from blood. Subset denoted: CD45RA+ positively selected. The sequence was obtained from a young man in good health. The rearrangement links TRBV11-1 to TRBJ2-2, with 11 nucleotides matching TRBD2. CDR3 in amino acids: CASSATNSGGAYGELFF. The CDR3 nucleotides are TGTGCCAGCAGCGCGACAAATAGCGGGGGGGCATACGGGGAGCTGTTTTTT.